These T cell receptor beta chains were read from a single sample in a study of shared clonotypes between healthy human individuals. TCRdb's copy holds only in-frame clones and misses some; the assay was immunoSEQ multiplex PCR. The table records around 1.1 million clones, approximately 78% of them present only once. The sequenced sample was memory CD4+ T cells from PBMCs. Receptor source: a man younger than 35 in good health. Some clones in this sample may be carry-over from other donors' samples. Both conserved end residues are part of each CDR3. D genes are given only for firm matches. Not all rows give a size; the values are once, few, many and, for expanded clones, a class.

d_gene: NA; j_gene: TRBJ1-2; v_gene: TRBV6-5; abundance: NA; CDR3nt: TGTGCCAGCAGTTACTTAGGGGGGCCATTGAGAGGCTACACCTTC; CDR3aa: CASSYLGGPLRGYTF
d_gene: TRBD2; j_gene: TRBJ2-1; v_gene: TRBV18; abundance: NA; CDR3nt: TGTGCCAGCTCAACTTGGACTAGCACGAGCTCCTACAATGAGCAGTTCTTC; CDR3aa: CASSTWTSTSSYNEQFF
d_gene: NA; j_gene: TRBJ1-1; v_gene: TRBV28; abundance: NA; CDR3nt: TGTGCCAGCAGCCCTCCGGGGACCTGGAACACTGAAGCTTTCTTT; CDR3aa: CASSPPGTWNTEAFF
d_gene: TRBD1; j_gene: TRBJ1-1; v_gene: TRBV5-1; abundance: once; CDR3nt: TGCGCCAGCAGCACAGGGACAGGGAACACTGAAGCTTTCTTT; CDR3aa: CASSTGTGNTEAFF
d_gene: NA; j_gene: TRBJ1-1; v_gene: TRBV28; abundance: NA; CDR3nt: TGTGCCAGCAGTTTAAGTCGACAGCGGAACACTGAAGCTTTCTTT; CDR3aa: CASSLSRQRNTEAFF
d_gene: TRBD1; j_gene: TRBJ1-5; v_gene: TRBV28; abundance: NA; CDR3nt: TGTGCCAGCAGCCACACTCCCGGGACAGGGCTCAATCAGCCCCAGCATTTT; CDR3aa: CASSHTPGTGLNQPQHF
d_gene: NA; j_gene: TRBJ2-3; v_gene: TRBV29-1; abundance: NA; CDR3nt: TGCAGCTACTGTACCCCGGACACAGATACGCAGTATTTT; CDR3aa: CSYCTPDTDTQYF
d_gene: NA; j_gene: TRBJ2-2; v_gene: TRBV6-5; abundance: few; CDR3nt: TGTGCCAGCAGTTCGATGGCGAACACCGGGGAGCTGTTTTTT; CDR3aa: CASSSMANTGELFF
d_gene: TRBD1; j_gene: TRBJ2-1; v_gene: TRBV9; abundance: NA; CDR3nt: TGTGCCAGCAGTCCCGGACAGGGCAGTTCCTACAATGAGCAGTTCTTC; CDR3aa: CASSPGQGSSYNEQFF
d_gene: NA; j_gene: TRBJ1-6; v_gene: TRBV11-2; abundance: once; CDR3nt: TGTGCCAGCAGCCCCGGGATTTCTGGGTCACCCCTCCACTTT; CDR3aa: CASSPGISGSPLHF
d_gene: TRBD1; j_gene: TRBJ1-3; v_gene: TRBV5-4; abundance: NA; CDR3nt: TGTGCCAGCAGTTGGGGACAGGGGTTCTCTGGAAACACCATATATTTT; CDR3aa: CASSWGQGFSGNTIYF
d_gene: NA; j_gene: TRBJ1-1; v_gene: TRBV27; abundance: NA; CDR3nt: TGTGCCAGCAGCCCCTTGTTCGGCACTGAAGCTTTCTTT; CDR3aa: CASSPLFGTEAFF
d_gene: NA; j_gene: TRBJ2-1; v_gene: TRBV10-3; abundance: NA; CDR3nt: TGTGCCATCAGTGAGAGGAATGAGCAGTTCTTC; CDR3aa: CAISERNEQFF
d_gene: TRBD1; j_gene: TRBJ2-2; v_gene: TRBV29-1; abundance: once; CDR3nt: TGCAGCGGAAGGGGACAGGGGACCGGGGAGCTGTTTTTT; CDR3aa: CSGRGQGTGELFF
d_gene: TRBD2; j_gene: TRBJ2-1; v_gene: TRBV7-2; abundance: NA; CDR3nt: TGTGCCAGCACCCCACCGGGACTAGCGGGGGGGAATGAGCAGTTCTTC; CDR3aa: CASTPPGLAGGNEQFF
d_gene: NA; j_gene: TRBJ2-7; v_gene: TRBV5-1; abundance: NA; CDR3nt: TGCGCCAGCAGCCTGCCTGGTGGGGCACGTCCCCACGAGCAGTACTTC; CDR3aa: CASSLPGGARPHEQYF
d_gene: NA; j_gene: TRBJ2-7; v_gene: TRBV7-8; abundance: NA; CDR3nt: TGTGCCAGCAGCCCTGGAGGGGGGGATTTTCCCTACGAGCAGTACTTC; CDR3aa: CASSPGGGDFPYEQYF
d_gene: TRBD2; j_gene: TRBJ2-2; v_gene: TRBV5-1; abundance: NA; CDR3nt: TGCGCCAGCCGATCGGGACTAGCGGGAGGTCCCGGGGAGCTGTTTTTT; CDR3aa: CASRSGLAGGPGELFF
d_gene: NA; j_gene: TRBJ1-1; v_gene: TRBV5-4; abundance: NA; CDR3nt: TGTGCCAGCAGCTTGGTCACAGGGTGGAACACTGAAGCTTTCTTT; CDR3aa: CASSLVTGWNTEAFF
d_gene: TRBD1; j_gene: TRBJ1-1; v_gene: TRBV5-1; abundance: few; CDR3nt: TGCGCCAGCAGCCCCGGGACAGCAAACACTGAAGCTTTCTTT; CDR3aa: CASSPGTANTEAFF
d_gene: NA; j_gene: TRBJ1-2; v_gene: TRBV30; abundance: NA; CDR3nt: TGTGCCTGGAGCCAAACGGGAGGGTCAATGGCCTTC; CDR3aa: CAWSQTGGSMAF
d_gene: NA; j_gene: TRBJ2-2; v_gene: TRBV5-1; abundance: NA; CDR3nt: TGCGCCAGCAGCTTGCGAGCGGCCAACCCTAACACCGGGGAGCTGTTTTTT; CDR3aa: CASSLRAANPNTGELFF
d_gene: NA; j_gene: TRBJ2-4; v_gene: TRBV7-9; abundance: NA; CDR3nt: TGTGCCAGCACCAAGCCAGGGGAATCCATTCAGTACTTC; CDR3aa: CASTKPGESIQYF
d_gene: NA; j_gene: TRBJ1-2; v_gene: TRBV5-6; abundance: NA; CDR3nt: TGTGCCAGCAGCCCGACAGGCTATGGCTACACCTTC; CDR3aa: CASSPTGYGYTF
d_gene: NA; j_gene: TRBJ1-5; v_gene: TRBV5-6; abundance: NA; CDR3nt: TGTGCCAGCAGCTTGTTCGGCTCCTACAGTAGTCAGCCCCAGCATTTT; CDR3aa: CASSLFGSYSSQPQHF
d_gene: TRBD2; j_gene: TRBJ2-7; v_gene: TRBV27; abundance: NA; CDR3nt: TGTGCCAGCAGTCAAATCGGCAGCGGGGCCTACGAGCAGTACTTC; CDR3aa: CASSQIGSGAYEQYF
d_gene: NA; j_gene: TRBJ2-3; v_gene: TRBV4-2; abundance: NA; CDR3nt: TGTGCCAGCAGCTCCCGGGCAGGGTCAGGGACAGATACGCAGTATTTT; CDR3aa: CASSSRAGSGTDTQYF
d_gene: TRBD1; j_gene: TRBJ2-7; v_gene: TRBV6-1; abundance: NA; CDR3nt: TGTGCCAGCAGTGAAGGATTATTCGGACAGGGGTTCAACGAGCAGTACTTC; CDR3aa: CASSEGLFGQGFNEQYF
d_gene: TRBD1; j_gene: TRBJ1-2; v_gene: TRBV7-2; abundance: NA; CDR3nt: TGTGCCAGCAGCTTACGGCTCGAAGACAGGGGTGGCTACACCTTC; CDR3aa: CASSLRLEDRGGYTF